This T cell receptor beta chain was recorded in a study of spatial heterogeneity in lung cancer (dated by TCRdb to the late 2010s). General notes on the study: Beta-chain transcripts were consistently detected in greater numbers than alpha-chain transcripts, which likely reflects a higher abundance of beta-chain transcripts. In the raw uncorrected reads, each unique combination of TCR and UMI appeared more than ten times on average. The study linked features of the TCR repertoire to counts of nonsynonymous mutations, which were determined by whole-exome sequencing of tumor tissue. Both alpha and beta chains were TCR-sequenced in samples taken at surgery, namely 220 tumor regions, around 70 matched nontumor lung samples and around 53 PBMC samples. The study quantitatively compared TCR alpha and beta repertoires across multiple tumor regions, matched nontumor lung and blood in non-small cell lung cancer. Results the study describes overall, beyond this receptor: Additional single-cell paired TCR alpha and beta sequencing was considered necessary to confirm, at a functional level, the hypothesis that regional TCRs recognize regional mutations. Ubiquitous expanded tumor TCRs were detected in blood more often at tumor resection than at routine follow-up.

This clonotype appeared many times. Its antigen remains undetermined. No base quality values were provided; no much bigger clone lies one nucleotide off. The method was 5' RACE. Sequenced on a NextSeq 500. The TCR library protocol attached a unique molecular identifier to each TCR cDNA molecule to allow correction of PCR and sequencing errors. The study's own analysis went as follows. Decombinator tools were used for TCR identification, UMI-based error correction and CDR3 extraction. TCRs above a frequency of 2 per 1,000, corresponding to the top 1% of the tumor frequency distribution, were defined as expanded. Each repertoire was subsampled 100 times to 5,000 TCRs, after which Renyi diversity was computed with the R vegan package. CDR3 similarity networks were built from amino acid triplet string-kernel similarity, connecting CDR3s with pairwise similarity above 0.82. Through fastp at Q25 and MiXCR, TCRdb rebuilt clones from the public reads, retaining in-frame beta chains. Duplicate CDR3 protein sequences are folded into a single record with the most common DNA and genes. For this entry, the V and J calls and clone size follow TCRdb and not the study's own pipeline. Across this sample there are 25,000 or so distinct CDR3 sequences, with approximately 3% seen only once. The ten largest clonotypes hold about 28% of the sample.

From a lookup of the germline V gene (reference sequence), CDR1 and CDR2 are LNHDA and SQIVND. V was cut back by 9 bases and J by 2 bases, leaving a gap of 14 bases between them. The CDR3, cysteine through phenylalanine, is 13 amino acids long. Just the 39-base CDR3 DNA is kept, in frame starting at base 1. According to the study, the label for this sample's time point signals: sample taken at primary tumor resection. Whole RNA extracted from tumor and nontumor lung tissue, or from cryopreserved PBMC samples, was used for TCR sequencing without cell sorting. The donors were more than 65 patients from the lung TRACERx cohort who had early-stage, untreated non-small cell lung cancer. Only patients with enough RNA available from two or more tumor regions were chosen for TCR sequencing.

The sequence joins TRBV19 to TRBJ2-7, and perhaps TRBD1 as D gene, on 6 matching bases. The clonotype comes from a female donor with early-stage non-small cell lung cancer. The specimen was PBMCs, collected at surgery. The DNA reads TGTGCCAGGCCTGAGGGGGAAACCTACGAGCAGTACTTC. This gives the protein CARPEGETYEQYF.